A single sample is the source of the 23 T cell receptor beta chains below, sequenced in a study of shared clonotypes between healthy human individuals (dated by TCRdb to 2018 to 2020). Libraries were made using the immunoSEQ multiplex PCR assay. TCRdb obtained this table from immuneACCESS and retained in-frame rearrangements with V and J assigned. These tables miss some clones; where compared with another copy, unresolved V genes account for less than half of the shortfall, and the remainder is unexplained. This sample is represented by roughly 700,000 clones; approximately 79% of them were singletons. Clones ranked in the top ten supply 1.5% to 2% of the sample. The sample consisted of memory CD4+ T cells sorted from blood. The intended sense of this specimen's cell subset or site label: CD45RA-negative fraction. The receptors come from a woman younger than 45 in good health.

The chain combines TRBV9 with TRBJ2-3; D remains unclear. Germline CDR1 reads SGDLS; CDR2 reads YYNGEE. CDR3 length: 15 residues. V was shortened by 2 bases and J by 0 bases, with 10 bases between the two germline ends. The CDR3 loop reads CASSVPDGSTDTQYF. The CDR3 DNA reads as TGTGCCAGCAGCGTCCCGGACGGAAGCACAGATACGCAGTATTTT.

The chain uses TRBV7-9 and TRBJ2-1; D gene unclear. The V end lost 5 bases, the J end lost 9 bases, and 14 bases lay between the germline ends. The CDR3 is 13 amino acids. The germline gives CDR1 SEHNR, CDR2 FQNEAQ (reference sequence). The CDR3 protein is CASSAAPHGEQFF. As DNA, the CDR3 is TGTGCCAGCAGCGCCGCCCCACATGGTGAGCAGTTCTTC.

This clone came up many times. The V gene is TRBV2, the J gene TRBJ2-7, with a weak D call TRBD1 (5 bases). The CDR3 is 12 residues long. Germline loops: CDR1 SNHLY, CDR2 FYNNEI. The germline V and J ends were trimmed by 8 bases and 6 bases, with 14 bases remaining between them. The CDR3 loop is CASSRQNTEQYF. The CDR3, as DNA: TGTGCCAGCTCGCGACAGAATACCGAGCAGTACTTC.

The chain has TRBV5-4 and TRBJ2-7; 7 bases match TRBD2. The CDR3 runs 15 residues. After removal of 0 bases from V and 5 bases from J, the junction contained 8 bases not matched to a gene. The germline gives CDR1 SGHNT, CDR2 YYREEE (reference sequence). CDR3 region: CASSLVGGSDNEQYF. The CDR3 DNA sequence: TGTGCCAGCAGCTTGGTGGGAGGGAGCGATAACGAGCAGTACTTC.

The chain has TRBV5-6 and TRBJ2-1; D could derive from TRBD1 or TRBD2 (5 bases each). The CDR3 length is 16 residues. CDR1 is SGHDT and CDR2 is YYEEEE in the germline V gene. Trimming removed 2 bases at V and 7 bases at J, with 19 bases between. The CDR3 here is CASSFFVGGVWNEQFF. As DNA, the CDR3 is TGTGCCAGCAGCTTCTTCGTTGGGGGTGTCTGGAATGAGCAGTTCTTC. The variable domain in full, completed from reference TRBV5-6 and TRBJ2-1, reads DAGVTQSPTHLIKTRGQQVTLRCSPKSGHDTVSWYQQALGQGPQFIFQYYEEEERQRGNFPDRFSGHQFPNYSSELNVNALLLGDSALYLCASSFFVGGVWNEQFFGPGTRLTVL.

This chain uses TRBV7-9 with TRBJ1-3; D is unclear. Trimming removed 2 bases from V and 0 bases from J, with 11 bases in between. This CDR3 comprises 16 residues. Germline loops: CDR1 SEHNR, CDR2 FQNEAQ (reference sequence). CDR3 amino acids: CASSLRLERSGNTIYF. The CDR3 coding sequence is TGTGCCAGCAGCTTACGGCTAGAGCGCTCTGGAAACACCATATATTTT.

In this sample, this clone turned up many times. V gene TRBV4-1 combines with J gene TRBJ2-2; no clear D. Germline lookup yields CDR1 MGHRA and CDR2 YSYEKL. The CDR3 is 16 residues long. V was pared by 3 bases and J by 7 bases, with 18 bases between. The CDR3 reads CASSHRMVGLSGELFF. The CDR3 nucleotides read TGCGCCAGCAGCCACCGGATGGTAGGGTTGAGCGGGGAGCTGTTTTTT.

This clone was seen only a few times. The chain recombines TRBV27 with TRBJ2-5; no reliable D call. The CDR3 is made up of 13 amino acids. Trimming pared 5 bases from V and 2 bases from J, leaving 9 bases between. Germline V CDR1 and CDR2: MNHEY, SMNVEV (reference sequence). The CDR3 DNA is TGTGCCAGCAGTCGCTACTCACAAGAGACCCAGTACTTC. This encodes CASSRYSQETQYF.

The genes are TRBV19 and TRBJ1-5, with 12 positions matching TRBD1. V was pared by 5 bases and J by 7 bases, with 6 bases of the junction left unmatched. The CDR3 runs to 15 residues. Germline CDR1 and CDR2: LNHDA and SQIVND (reference sequence). In DNA form, the CDR3 reads TGTGCCAGTAGTGGGGACAGGGGGCGAAGACAGCCCCAGCATTTT. Translating gives CASSGDRGRRQPQHF.

CDR3 bases: TGTGCCAGCTCACCACCGAGAGGGCAGGGGGTGCGGGAGCAGTACTTC. Translation: CASSPPRGQGVREQYF. V is TRBV18 and J is TRBJ2-7, with 7 bases aligning to TRBD1. The CDR3 runs to 16 residues. V shed 0 bases, J shed 7 bases, and the junction held 12 bases outside the gene matches. The V gene's germline CDR1 is KGHSH and CDR2 LQKENI.

There are a few counts of this clone. The chain employs TRBV27 and TRBJ1-3, with a possible D match to TRBD1 (5 bases). The CDR3 runs to 15 residues. Germline values: CDR1 MNHEY, CDR2 SMNVEV (reference sequence). V was cut by 6 bases and J by 0 bases, with 12 bases left in between. The CDR3 here is CASSLRGNSGNTIYF. CDR3 coding DNA: TGTGCCAGCAGCTTACGGGGCAACTCTGGAAACACCATATATTTT.

The chain is built from TRBV19 and TRBJ1-2; the match to TRBD1 covers 7 bases. V shed 4 bases, J shed 1 base, and the junction held 6 bases outside the gene matches. CDR1 LNHDA and CDR2 SQIVND come from the germline V gene (reference sequence). The CDR3 extends over 15 amino acids. The CDR3 DNA is TGTGCCAGTAGTACCGGACAGGCCTTTAACTATGGCTACACCTTC. This sequence encodes CASSTGQAFNYGYTF. Looking up the rest from reference TRBV19 and TRBJ1-2 gives the full variable domain: DGGITQSPKYLFRKEGQNVTLSCEQNLNHDAMYWYRQDPGQGLRLIYYSQIVNDFQKGDIAEGYSVSREKKESFPLTVTSAQKNPTAFYLCASSTGQAFNYGYTFGSGTRLTVV.

The rearrangement links TRBV11-2 to TRBJ1-1; D not certain. Germline lookup yields CDR1 SGHAT and CDR2 FQNNGV. Trimming left V 2 bases short and J 5 bases short, with 12 bases between. The CDR3 loop spans 14 amino acids. DNA for the CDR3: TGTGCCAGCAGCTTATACGGGGTGAGGACTGAAGCTTTCTTT. Its protein product is CASSLYGVRTEAFF.

The V call is TRBV27, the J call TRBJ2-7, with D perhaps being TRBD1 or TRBD2 (7 bases each). The CDR3 is 18 residues long. From germline, CDR1 is MNHEY and CDR2 SMNVEV (reference sequence). Between the trimmed V and J ends, which lost 2 bases and 2 bases, there was a span of 22 bases. CDR3 sequence: CASSLGRGLSPKPYEQYF. The CDR3 nucleotides read TGTGCCAGCAGTTTAGGGAGGGGGCTCTCGCCTAAGCCCTACGAGCAGTACTTC.

This rearrangement joins TRBV29-1 to TRBJ1-1; D unclear. The V gene lost 3 bases and the J gene lost 1 base, with 9 bases spanning the gap. The CDR3 has 13 residues. The germline CDR1 and CDR2 sequences are SQVTM and ANQGSEA. The CDR3 reads CSVDGQQNTEAFF. The CDR3 nucleotides are TGCAGCGTTGACGGCCAGCAGAACACTGAAGCTTTCTTT. Using reference TRBV29-1 and TRBJ1-1 for the parts outside the CDR3, the full variable domain is SAVISQKPSRDICQRGTSLTIQCQVDSQVTMMFWYRQQPGQSLTLIATANQGSEATYESGFVIDKFPISRPNLTFSTLTVSNMSPEDSSIYLCSVDGQQNTEAFFGQGTRLTVV.

The chain uses TRBV5-6 and TRBJ2-7; 8 bases fit TRBD2. The CDR3 is 16 amino acids. V gave up 1 base and J gave up 0 bases; unmatched junction bases: 6. CDR1 is SGHDT and CDR2 is YYEEEE in the germline V gene. CDR3 sequence reads: CASSLYGSGISYEQYF. CDR3 DNA: TGTGCCAGCAGCTTGTATGGTAGCGGGATCTCCTACGAGCAGTACTTC. The full variable domain, with the rest looked up from reference TRBV5-6 and TRBJ2-7, is DAGVTQSPTHLIKTRGQQVTLRCSPKSGHDTVSWYQQALGQGPQFIFQYYEEEERQRGNFPDRFSGHQFPNYSSELNVNALLLGDSALYLCASSLYGSGISYEQYFGPGTRLTVT.

There are a few counts of this clone. Written as DNA, the CDR3 is TGTGCCAGCAGTCCTATCTCTAGCGGGAGCTCCTACGAGCAGTACTTC. Translated, it gives CASSPISSGSSYEQYF. The V and J genes are TRBV27 and TRBJ2-7, with 10 bases aligning to TRBD2. V shed 5 bases, J shed 0 bases, and the junction held 7 bases outside the gene matches. This CDR3 contains 16 residues. Per germline, CDR1 MNHEY and CDR2 SMNVEV (reference sequence).

Regarding this clone: A far larger clone is one nucleotide away, so this likely arose from a read error. This CDR3 is also generated by other DNA sequences in the sample. The V call is TRBV6-5, the J call TRBJ2-7; D gene uncertain. Germline assignment: CDR1 MNHEY and CDR2 SVGAGI. This CDR3 comprises 11 residues. The CDR3 is CASSHSYEQYF. In DNA, the CDR3 is TGTGCCAGCAGTCACTCCTACGAGCAGTACTTC.

The chain uses TRBV28 and TRBJ1-2; 7 positions agree with TRBD1. The CDR3 consists of 12 residues. The V and J ends lost 6 bases and 8 bases, in that order; junction bases with no gene match: 6. CDR1 is MDHEN, CDR2 SYDVKM, per germline. The CDR3 DNA sequence: TGTGCCAGCAGGTCAACAGGGGTCGGCTACACCTTC. Protein sequence: CASRSTGVGYTF.

This clone was seen just once. J is TRBJ1-1 and V is TRBV10-2, with TRBD1 matching 9 bases. The germline CDR1 and CDR2 sequences are WSHSY and SAAADI. The CDR3 extends over 16 amino acids. Unmatched junction bases numbered 13, after V lost 7 bases and J lost 4 bases. CDR3 sequence: CASIRKQGAVFTEAFF. The CDR3 DNA follows: TGCGCCAGCATAAGGAAACAGGGGGCCGTTTTCACTGAAGCTTTCTTT.

The chain uses TRBV5-1 and TRBJ2-1; 9 bases agree with TRBD2. CDR3 size: 16 residues. V lost 3 bases to trimming and J lost 6 bases; unmatched junction nucleotides: 10. In germline, CDR1 is SGHRS, CDR2 YFSETQ. The CDR3 sequence: CASSSGLAGAGNEQFF. The CDR3 DNA follows: TGCGCCAGCAGCTCCGGATTAGCGGGAGCGGGCAATGAGCAGTTCTTC.

In the case of this clone: A much larger clone differs by one base, so this may be a read error. Other DNA sequences of this sample code for an identical CDR3. For the CDR3, the DNA is TGCGCCAGCAGCTTGGGTACAGGAGGAGATACGCAGTATTTT. Amino acid sequence: CASSLGTGGDTQYF. This rearrangement joins TRBV5-1 to TRBJ2-3; perhaps D is TRBD1 or TRBD2 (5 bases each). The V end lost 0 bases, the J end lost 5 bases, and 10 bases lay between the germline ends. The length of the CDR3 is 14 residues. Germline V gives CDR1 SGHRS, CDR2 YFSETQ.

The chain carries TRBV7-9 and TRBJ2-2, with a tentative D call TRBD1 (7 bases). Germline CDR1 is SEHNR and CDR2 is FQNEAQ (reference sequence). This CDR3 comprises 15 residues. The V end was cut by 5 bases, the J end by 3 bases, with 13 bases between. DNA for the CDR3: TGTGCCAGCAGCCGGAGGGACAGTTACACCGGGGAGCTGTTTTTT. It translates to CASSRRDSYTGELFF.